The 16 T cell receptor beta chains given below trace back to one sample, sequenced in a study of T-cell reconstitution after alpha-beta-depleted transplantation in children. Unique molecular identifiers were built into the TCRbeta library. TCRdb used MiXCR to reprocess the PCR reads, holding one entry per CDR3 protein. The sample contains roughly 590,000 distinct CDR3 sequences, around 16% of which appear only once. The sequencing here drew on PBMCs from the stem cell graft donor, taken from the stem cell graft. These receptors originate from a human donor who donated a stem cell graft to a child with acute myeloid leukemia.

Ten or more counts support this clonotype. The rearrangement uses TRBV12-3 or TRBV12-4 and TRBJ1-1, with 10 bases fitting TRBD1. The CDR3 totals 15 residues. Trimming at V came to 5 bases and at J to 3 bases, leaving 6 bases not matched to a gene. CDR3 DNA sequence: TGTGCCAGCAGTCCACGGGACAGGGGTGACACTGAAGCTTTCTTT. It yields the protein CASSPRDRGDTEAFF.

This clonotype appeared a few times. This rearrangement joins TRBV11-1 to TRBJ2-5; 9 bases are a match to TRBD1. From germline, CDR1 is SGHAT and CDR2 FQDESV (reference sequence). The CDR3 contains 18 residues. Trimming cost V 3 bases and J 5 bases; bases outside gene matches: 16. This CDR3 is CASSLVPLPGQGRETQYF. The CDR3 coding sequence is TGTGCCAGCAGCTTGGTCCCCCTCCCGGGACAGGGAAGGGAGACCCAGTACTTC.

In its sample, this clonotype was seen many times. The V gene is TRBV20-1, the J gene TRBJ2-3; TRBD1 matches at 8 bases. Per germline, CDR1 DFQATT and CDR2 SNEGSKA (reference sequence). This CDR3 has 16 amino acids. Trimming at V came to 6 bases and at J to 5 bases, leaving 16 bases not matched to a gene. The CDR3 coding sequence is TGCAGTGCCCATAGGCCGGGACAGGCGGCCCTAGATACGCAGTATTTT. It translates to CSAHRPGQAALDTQYF.

In its sample, this clonotype was seen many times. This chain joins TRBV27 and TRBJ2-7, with D maybe TRBD2 (7 bases). The V gene's germline CDR1 is MNHEY and CDR2 SMNVEV (reference sequence). The CDR3 is 12 amino acids. V lost 7 bases, J lost 3 bases, and 10 bases lay in between. CDR3 sequence reads: CASTGEGYEQYF. The CDR3 DNA reads as TGTGCCAGCACAGGGGAGGGCTACGAGCAGTACTTC.

The V call is TRBV20-1, the J call TRBJ1-2, with a possible D match to TRBD1 (5 bases). Germline V gene data show CDR1 as DFQATT and CDR2 as SNEGSKA (reference sequence). The CDR3 contains 15 residues. Trimming removed 5 bases from V and 4 bases from J, with 20 bases in between. CDR3 region: CSAGGWGEKGYGYTF. CDR3 DNA: TGCAGTGCTGGTGGCTGGGGGGAGAAGGGCTATGGCTACACCTTC.

This clonotype has a handful of counts. The chain couples TRBV11-1 to TRBJ1-1; 10 bases map to TRBD1. This CDR3 comprises 18 residues. Trimming cost V 5 bases and J 8 bases; bases outside gene matches: 20. Germline V gene data show CDR1 as SGHAT and CDR2 as FQDESV (reference sequence). The CDR3 protein is CASSRRGGQGKSTEEAFF. DNA for the CDR3: TGTGCCAGCAGCCGAAGAGGGGGACAGGGGAAAAGCACTGAGGAAGCTTTCTTT. Looking up the rest from reference TRBV11-1 and TRBJ1-1 gives the full variable domain: EAEVAQSPRYKITEKSQAVAFWCDPISGHATLYWYRQILGQGPELLVQFQDESVVDDSQLPKDRFSAERLKGVDSTLKIQPAELGDSAMYLCASSRRGGQGKSTEEAFFGQGTRLTVV.

A remark on this clonotype: It is likely a read error: a sequence one base away is far more abundant. This chain connects TRBV7-2 to TRBJ1-5, with 8 positions matching TRBD1. The CDR3 is 15 residues long. Germline assignment: CDR1 SGHTA and CDR2 FQGNSA. V lost 3 bases to trimming and J lost 1 base; unmatched junction nucleotides: 2. The CDR3 DNA reads as TGTGCCAGCAGCTTGGGACAGGTGAGCAATCAGCCCCAGCATTTT. Translating it yields CASSLGQVSNQPQHF.

This sequence joins TRBV7-9 and TRBJ1-5, with a weak D call TRBD1 (6 bases). The CDR3 extends over 16 amino acids. V was clipped by 3 bases and J by 6 bases, with 18 bases between them. CDR1 is SEHNR, CDR2 FQNEAQ, per germline (reference sequence). The CDR3 sequence is CASSFGGGRVFQPQHF. DNA of the CDR3: TGTGCCAGCAGCTTTGGTGGGGGGCGCGTTTTTCAGCCCCAGCATTTT.

The chain links TRBV20-1 to TRBJ1-2; D gene ambiguous. Germline V lookup: CDR1 DFQATT, CDR2 SNEGSKA (reference sequence). V lost 2 bases and J lost 3, with 16 bases in between. This CDR3 is 15 amino acids long. The CDR3 nucleotides read TGCAGTGCTAGACTAGTTTCGCCAGTGGACTATGGCTACACCTTC. Encoded protein: CSARLVSPVDYGYTF.

There are many counts of this clonotype. V usage is TRBV20-1 and J usage is TRBJ2-5; 8 bases agree with TRBD2. The CDR3 covers 15 residues. V was clipped by 6 bases and J by 5 bases; unmatched bases: 14. CDR1 is DFQATT, CDR2 SNEGSKA, per germline (reference sequence). The CDR3 sequence: CSALTGLGSLETQYF. For the CDR3, the DNA is TGCAGTGCCTTAACGGGACTAGGGAGCTTGGAGACCCAGTACTTC.

As concerns this clonotype: This may be a read error, as it is one base from a much larger clone. V gene TRBV20-1 combines with J gene TRBJ2-7, with D unclear. This CDR3 is 13 amino acids long. Germline V lookup: CDR1 DFQATT, CDR2 SNEGSKA (reference sequence). CDR3 nucleotide sequence: TGCAGTGGCTCCACGGTCGCCTCCTACGAGCTGTACTTC. This codes for CSGSTVASYELYF.

In its sample, this clonotype was seen a few times. This chain connects TRBV7-6 to TRBJ2-7; D possibly uses TRBD1 or TRBD2 (5 bases each). V lost 3 bases to trimming and J lost 3 bases, with 18 bases between them. The germline V gene encodes CDR1 SGHVS and CDR2 FNYEAQ. CDR3 size: 16 residues. This chain's CDR3 is CASSFDVEGTFYEQYF. DNA for the CDR3: TGTGCCAGCAGCTTCGACGTTGAGGGGACCTTCTACGAGCAGTACTTC.

In its sample, this clonotype was seen a few times. The chain recombines TRBV6-5 with TRBJ1-6; 7 bases agree with TRBD1. CDR1 is MNHEY and CDR2 is SVGAGI in the germline V gene. V lost 2 bases and J lost 6; bases outside the gene matches: 1. This CDR3 region has 14 residues. The CDR3, as DNA: TGTGCCAGCAGTTACCGGGACAGTAATTCACCCCTCCACTTT. Amino acid sequence: CASSYRDSNSPLHF.

The chain has TRBV24-1 and TRBJ2-7; D is undetermined. Trimming cost V 5 bases and J 6 bases, with 13 bases left between them. The CDR3 runs to 13 residues. CDR1 is KGHDR and CDR2 is SFDVKD in the germline V gene. The CDR3 nucleotides read TGTGCCACCAGTGCCCCAGGTTGGGGCGAGCAGTACTTC. Its translation is CATSAPGWGEQYF.

At least ten counts were recorded for this clonotype. A junction end diverges from the germline sequence, so it may reflect a read error. This chain uses TRBV20-1 with TRBJ1-2; TRBD1 is a possible D gene (6 bases). CDR1 DFQATT and CDR2 SNEGSKA come from the germline V gene (reference sequence). The CDR3 extends over 13 amino acids. Here the CDR3 reads CSAREGGRRGYTF. The CDR3 DNA follows: TGCAGTGCCAGAGAGGGGGGGCGCAGGGGCTACACCTTC.

This clonotype has only a few counts. The V call is TRBV11-2, the J call TRBJ2-3, with D tentatively TRBD2 (5 bases). The CDR3 consists of 14 residues. Germline V CDR1 and CDR2: SGHAT, FQNNGV. Trimming cost V 1 base and J 3 bases, with 8 bases left between them. The chain's CDR3 is CASSLAWRTDTQYF. The CDR3 DNA reads TGTGCCAGCAGCTTAGCTTGGAGGACAGATACGCAGTATTTT. The full variable domain, with the rest looked up from reference TRBV11-2 and TRBJ2-3, is EAGVAQSPRYKIIEKRQSVAFWCNPISGHATLYWYQQILGQGPKLLIQFQNNGVVDDSQLPKDRFSAERLKGVDSTLKIQPAKLEDSAVYLCASSLAWRTDTQYFGPGTRLTVL.